The 28 T cell receptor beta chains below were found in one sample sequenced in a study of CD8+ T cells in alopecia areata. Treatment specified: oral pan-JAK inhibitor, 5-10 mg twice daily. Reverse transcription of extracted RNA yielded cDNA, which provided the sequencing template. Some clones are missing from TCRdb's copy, which holds only in-frame ones; the method was immunoSEQ multiplex PCR. The top ten hold 11% of the sample, which has about 99,000 clones, approximately 84% seen once. Sequenced material: CD8+ T cells sorted from blood, taken at approximately week 34, from a patient treated with tofacitinib. These TCRs come from a human donor with alopecia areata.

The chain is built from TRBV5-1 and TRBJ1-1, with D unresolved. The length of the CDR3 is 14 residues. Trimming stripped 1 base from V and 0 bases from J, with 7 bases between. Germline V lookup: CDR1 SGHRS, CDR2 YFSETQ. In nucleotides, the CDR3 is TGCGCCAGCAGCTTGACAAACATGAACACTGAAGCTTTCTTT. Translation gives CASSLTNMNTEAFF.

The chain combines TRBV7-6 with TRBJ2-7, with D unresolved. Germline V CDR1 and CDR2: SGHVS, FNYEAQ. V dropped 1 base and J dropped 2 bases, with 6 bases sitting between them. The CDR3 is made up of 13 amino acids. CDR3 sequence reads: CASSLGVTYEQYF. Here the CDR3 DNA reads TGTGCCAGCAGCTTAGGGGTAACCTACGAGCAGTACTTC.

This clone was counted a single time. This chain links TRBV25-1 with TRBJ2-1; perhaps TRBD2 as D (5 bases). The CDR3 length is 14 residues. Germline V gene data show CDR1 as MGHDK and CDR2 as SYGVNS. Trimming took off 5 bases at V and 5 bases at J, with 13 bases between the two ends. The CDR3 is CASSWSPADNEQFF. CDR3 in DNA: TGTGCCAGCAGTTGGAGTCCAGCGGACAATGAGCAGTTCTTC.

As DNA, the CDR3 is TGTGCCAGCAGCTCGGGGCATCCTAACACTGAAGCTTTCTTT. Translated, it gives CASSSGHPNTEAFF. The chain recombines TRBV5-4 with TRBJ1-1; a possible D gene is TRBD1 (5 bases). V lost 3 bases to trimming and J lost 2 bases, with 11 bases between them. The CDR3 is 14 amino acids. CDR1 SGHNT and CDR2 YYREEE come from the germline V gene (reference sequence).

With regard to this clone: This same CDR3 is encoded by further DNA sequences in the sample. V and J are TRBV27 and TRBJ2-7, with D perhaps given as TRBD1 or TRBD2 (6 bases each). Looked up from germline, CDR1 is MNHEY and CDR2 is SMNVEV (reference sequence). Trimming pared 5 bases from V and 1 base from J, leaving 9 bases between. The CDR3 runs 13 residues. For the CDR3, the DNA is TGTGCCAGCAGTCCGGGGGCTTCCTACGAGCAGTACTTC. Translated: CASSPGASYEQYF.

The chain has TRBV13 and TRBJ2-1, with 8 bases identical to TRBD2. CDR1 and CDR2 (germline): PRHDT, FYEKMQ (reference sequence). CDR3 length: 20 residues. V was pared by 1 base and J by 3 bases, with 17 bases of the junction left unmatched. CDR3 nucleotide sequence: TGTGCCAGCAGCTTAGAAGGTTTCGTCTCTCTAGCGGGTGGCTACAATGAGCAGTTCTTC. Translation: CASSLEGFVSLAGGYNEQFF.

The rearrangement uses TRBV5-1 and TRBJ1-1; the match to TRBD1 covers 12 bases. The V segment lost 4 bases and the J segment 4 bases; nucleotides outside the gene matches: 11. The CDR3 length is 17 residues. Germline CDR1 reads SGHRS; CDR2 reads YFSETQ. CDR3 in amino acids: CASSDGTGGVRGTEAFF. The CDR3 DNA is TGCGCCAGCAGCGACGGGACAGGGGGCGTTAGGGGCACTGAAGCTTTCTTT.

CDR3 protein: CSVEGPDSSYEQYF. CDR3 bases: TGCAGCGTTGAAGGCCCCGACAGCTCCTACGAGCAGTACTTC. The gene calls are TRBV29-1 and TRBJ2-7, with D maybe TRBD1 (5 bases). V gave up 1 base and J gave up 0 bases, with 10 bases separating them. The CDR3 is 14 amino acids. CDR1 and CDR2 (germline): SQVTM, ANQGSEA.

The CDR3 sequence: CATAYRVNMEAMNTEAFF. The CDR3 DNA sequence: TGTGCCACCGCTTACCGAGTAAACATGGAGGCCATGAACACTGAAGCTTTCTTT. This chain uses TRBV10-3 with TRBJ1-1; D gene ambiguous. Trimming stripped 10 bases from V and 0 bases from J, with 27 bases between. The CDR3 is 18 amino acids. Germline assignment: CDR1 ENHRY and CDR2 SYGVKD.

V usage is TRBV29-1 and J usage is TRBJ2-1, with D possibly being TRBD1 (5 bases). CDR3 size: 14 residues. The germline V gene has CDR1 SQVTM and CDR2 ANQGSEA. V gave up 3 bases and J gave up 1 base, with 10 bases separating them. CDR3 DNA sequence: TGCAGCGTTGACGAAGGACATTCCTACAATGAGCAGTTCTTC. It yields the protein CSVDEGHSYNEQFF.

This clone was recorded a few times. The chain uses TRBV6-6 and TRBJ1-5; D is uncertain. The V end lost 1 base, the J end lost 4 bases, and 2 bases lay between the germline ends. The CDR3 contains 12 residues. Germline CDR1 reads MNHNY; CDR2 reads SVGAGI (reference sequence). The CDR3 nucleotides are TGTGCCAGCAGTTACTTGAATCAGCCCCAGCATTTT. Protein product: CASSYLNQPQHF.

To note about this clone: The same CDR3 arises from other DNA sequences in this sample as well. The V call is TRBV5-1, the J call TRBJ2-7; no firm D call. V was pared by 1 base and J by 0 bases, with 5 bases between. CDR1 and CDR2 (germline): SGHRS, YFSETQ. CDR3 length equals 13 residues. The CDR3 coding sequence is TGCGCCAGCAGCTTGAGATCCTCCTACGAGCAGTACTTC. Translated, it gives CASSLRSSYEQYF.

The rearrangement joins TRBV27 to TRBJ1-2; no reliable D call. The CDR3 contains 13 residues. The V end lost 3 bases, the J end lost 2 bases, and 7 bases lay between the germline ends. Per germline, CDR1 MNHEY and CDR2 SMNVEV (reference sequence). The CDR3 reads CASSFNLNYGYTF. CDR3 bases: TGTGCCAGCAGTTTTAACCTCAACTATGGCTACACCTTC.

The chain uses TRBV7-2 and TRBJ2-3; D might be TRBD2 (7 bases). Germline V gene lookup returns CDR1 SGHTA and CDR2 FQGNSA. CDR3 length equals 16 residues. The V end lost 3 bases, the J end lost 2 bases, and 15 bases lay between the germline ends. The CDR3 nucleotides are TGTGCCAGCAGCTTGGAGGGTCGGGGGGCCACAGATACGCAGTATTTT. Protein product: CASSLEGRGATDTQYF.

This chain links TRBV5-1 with TRBJ1-2; D gene unclear. Germline values: CDR1 SGHRS, CDR2 YFSETQ. CDR3 size: 14 residues. Between the trimmed V and J ends, which lost 5 bases and 4 bases, there was a span of 15 bases. The CDR3 region is CASRSPDGFYGYTF. For the CDR3, the DNA is TGCGCCAGCAGATCCCCGGACGGATTCTATGGCTACACCTTC.

The chain links TRBV6-1 to TRBJ2-5; a possible D gene is TRBD2 (6 bases). Gene TRBJ2-7 matches the end of the DNA better, so the J call may be wrong. There are 15 residues in the CDR3. Germline CDR1 is MNHNS and CDR2 is SASEGT. Here the CDR3 DNA reads TGTGCCAGCAGTGAAGTGGCGGGGTTCTCCTACGAGCAGTACTTC. Its protein product is CASSEVAGFSYEQYF.

This clone was recorded only once. This chain links TRBV7-9 with TRBJ2-1; D unclear. Germline CDR1 and CDR2: SEHNR and FQNEAQ (reference sequence). V dropped 5 bases and J dropped 9 bases, with 17 bases sitting between them. The CDR3 loop spans 14 amino acids. The CDR3 region has the DNA TGTGCCAGCAGCCCAGAGGCCCTTGGGATTGAGCAGTTCTTC. It is translated as CASSPEALGIEQFF.

The chain combines TRBV6-1 with TRBJ2-1, with unresolved D. Germline V gene sequence: CDR1 MNHNS, CDR2 SASEGT. CDR3 length equals 15 residues. V shed 6 bases and J shed 4 bases, with 16 bases lying between them. The CDR3 loop reads CASSNKPDGYNEQFF. As DNA, the CDR3 is TGTGCCAGCAGCAATAAACCGGACGGATACAATGAGCAGTTCTTC.

The chain recombines TRBV5-8 with TRBJ1-1, with D maybe TRBD1 (5 bases). The CDR3 has 14 amino acids. Germline CDR1 reads SGHTS; CDR2 reads YDEGEE. The V and J ends lost 4 bases and 0 bases respectively, with 10 bases between them. The CDR3 is CASSPDKLNTEAFF. CDR3 sequence (DNA): TGTGCCAGCAGCCCGGACAAGCTGAACACTGAAGCTTTCTTT.

The sample holds one count of this clone. The chain couples TRBV2 to TRBJ2-2, with a possible D match to TRBD1 (5 bases). The CDR3 extends over 14 amino acids. The germline CDR1 and CDR2 sequences are SNHLY and FYNNEI. V was cut by 8 bases and J by 6 bases, with 16 bases left in between. The CDR3: CASDSPPGAGELFF. For the CDR3, the DNA is TGTGCCAGCGACAGTCCCCCCGGAGCCGGGGAGCTGTTTTTT. The full variable domain, with the rest looked up from reference TRBV2 and TRBJ2-2, is EPEVTQTPSHQVTQMGQEVILRCVPISNHLYFYWYRQILGQKVEFLVSFYNNEISEKSEIFDDQFSVERPDGSNFTLKIRSTKLEDSAMYFCASDSPPGAGELFFGEGSRLTVL.

The J gene is TRBJ2-7, the V gene TRBV14; the match to TRBD1 covers 10 bases. Germline V gives CDR1 SGHDN, CDR2 FVKESK. V lost 2 bases and J lost 3; bases outside the gene matches: 10. This CDR3 has 17 residues. DNA for the CDR3: TGTGCCAGCAGCCAACTAAGGACAGGGGGAAACAACTACGAGCAGTACTTC. Its protein product is CASSQLRTGGNNYEQYF. The whole variable domain, remainder taken from reference TRBV14 and TRBJ2-7, is EAGVTQFPSHSVIEKGQTVTLRCDPISGHDNLYWYRRVMGKEIKFLLHFVKESKQDESGMPNNRFLAERTGGTYSTLKVQPAELEDSGVYFCASSQLRTGGNNYEQYFGPGTRLTVT.

This chain links TRBV27 with TRBJ2-3; D is possibly TRBD1 (6 bases). There are 14 residues in the CDR3. Germline lookup yields CDR1 MNHEY and CDR2 SMNVEV (reference sequence). V was cut by 7 bases and J by 5 bases, with 16 bases left in between. CDR3 in amino acids: CASNLRDMRDTQYF. The CDR3 DNA follows: TGTGCCAGCAATCTCCGGGACATGAGAGATACGCAGTATTTT.

The chain joins TRBV5-1 to TRBJ2-7; TRBD1 matches 9 bases. This CDR3 has 14 amino acids. The germline gives CDR1 SGHRS, CDR2 YFSETQ. J gave up 3 bases and V 4 bases, and 5 bases lay outside the gene matches. The CDR3: CASSLGTGRYEQYF. The DNA of the CDR3 is TGCGCCAGCAGCCTCGGGACAGGGCGCTACGAGCAGTACTTC.

The chain uses TRBV18 and TRBJ2-7, with 7 positions matching TRBD1. J was trimmed by 2 bases and V by 3 bases; bases with no gene match: 10. Looked up from germline, CDR1 is KGHSH and CDR2 is LQKENI. The CDR3 is 16 residues long. The CDR3 reads CASSPKVQGSPYEQYF. Here the CDR3 DNA reads TGTGCCAGCTCACCCAAAGTACAGGGGTCCCCCTACGAGCAGTACTTC. The full variable domain, in which reference TRBV18 and TRBJ2-7 provide the parts outside the CDR3, is NAGVMQNPRHLVRRRGQEARLRCSPMKGHSHVYWYRQLPEEGLKFMVYLQKENIIDESGMPKERFSAEFPKEGPSILRIQQVVRGDSAAYFCASSPKVQGSPYEQYFGPGTRLTVT.

The gene calls are TRBV10-2 and TRBJ2-7; a weak D match, TRBD2 (5 bases). V lost 0 bases, J lost 3 bases, and 12 bases lay in between. Germline V lookup: CDR1 WSHSY, CDR2 SAAADI. The CDR3 runs to 15 residues. The CDR3 reads CASSESIPSSYEQYF. CDR3 nucleotides: TGCGCCAGCAGTGAGTCGATACCTAGCAGCTACGAGCAGTACTTC.

This chain links TRBV5-1 with TRBJ2-7, with 8 bases aligning to TRBD2. The trim removed 1 base at V and 6 bases at J, leaving 21 bases unmatched. From germline, CDR1 is SGHRS and CDR2 YFSETQ. The CDR3 has 19 residues. This chain's CDR3 is CASSLLWLQREIGPSEQYF. CDR3 in DNA: TGCGCCAGCAGCTTGTTGTGGCTCCAGCGGGAGATTGGCCCATCCGAGCAGTACTTC.

This clone was seen a single time. CDR3 region: CASSFFLAGGQNEQFF. DNA for the CDR3: TGCGCCAGCAGCTTCTTCCTAGCGGGGGGCCAGAATGAGCAGTTCTTC. V gene TRBV5-1 combines with J gene TRBJ2-1; 11 positions match TRBD2. CDR3 length equals 16 residues. Germline CDR1 SGHRS, CDR2 YFSETQ. With 2 bases clipped from V and 7 bases from J, the junction kept 8 bases outside the gene matches.

About this clone: Other DNA sequences in this specimen translate into the identical CDR3. This chain connects TRBV11-2 to TRBJ2-3; no firm D call. Trimming removed 3 bases at V and 0 bases at J, with 1 base between. The germline V gene has CDR1 SGHAT and CDR2 FQNNGV. This CDR3 is built from 12 residues. The CDR3 coding sequence is TGTGCCAGCAGCTTGAGCACAGATACGCAGTATTTT. This gives the protein CASSLSTDTQYF. Complete variable domain (other parts from reference TRBV11-2 and TRBJ2-3): EAGVAQSPRYKIIEKRQSVAFWCNPISGHATLYWYQQILGQGPKLLIQFQNNGVVDDSQLPKDRFSAERLKGVDSTLKIQPAKLEDSAVYLCASSLSTDTQYFGPGTRLTVL.